This is a list of T cell receptor beta chains from one sample in a study of Graves' ophthalmopathy and Graves' hyperthyroidism. TCRdb redid the calling of the multiplex PCR reads with MiXCR, one entry per CDR3 protein. The top ten hold approximately 6.3% of the sample, which has about 180,000 distinct CDR3 sequences, 30% to 45% seen once. The sample was peripheral blood. The receptors here all came from a woman in her thirties or forties with Graves' ophthalmopathy. The CDR3 runs from the conserved cysteine through the conserved F or W. A D gene is named only where the DNA matches it firmly.

D	V	J	CDR3
TRBD2	TRBV29-1	TRBJ2-7	CSVEVVAGASYEQYF
NA	TRBV28	TRBJ2-7	CASSSSGGRSSYEQYF
NA	TRBV6-5	TRBJ2-7	CASSYAGLGYEQYF
NA	TRBV6-2/TRBV6-3	TRBJ1-1	CASMDNMNTEAFF
TRBD1	TRBV28	TRBJ1-6	CASSPDRDISPLHF
TRBD2	TRBV2	TRBJ2-5	CASSEGWGSGETQYF
TRBD2	TRBV20-1	TRBJ2-4	CSAPTYTSGGAKNIQYF
NA	TRBV27	TRBJ2-7	CASSSRQNPFYEQYF
NA	TRBV28	TRBJ1-2	CASSFNGHYGYTF
TRBD1	TRBV7-1	TRBJ1-1	CASSSPEPGTGMWVNTEAFF
NA	TRBV11-2	TRBJ1-5	CASSWDDQQPQHF
TRBD1	TRBV5-5	TRBJ2-7	CASSFAPGQGTYEQYF
NA	TRBV30	TRBJ1-1	CAWSRIGAFF
TRBD1	TRBV7-2	TRBJ1-5	CASSLSGRGRGQPQHF
NA	TRBV29-1	TRBJ2-7	CSVEGRGYEQYF
NA	TRBV12-5	TRBJ1-3	CASGLVLGREGNTIYF
NA	TRBV6-5	TRBJ1-2	CASRKTTGGYGYTF
TRBD1	TRBV9	TRBJ1-1	CASSVGVGTAYTEAFF
NA	TRBV20-1	TRBJ2-5	CSASGPRETQYF
NA	TRBV27	TRBJ1-1	CASSLSGGMGAFF
TRBD2	TRBV7-9	TRBJ2-7	CASSQIGGITNEQYF
NA	TRBV12-3/TRBV12-4	TRBJ2-5	CASSFWADETQYF